Listed below are T cell receptor beta chains from one sample, sequenced in a study of cytomegalovirus exposure and HLA in healthy donors. The protocol was immunoSEQ multiplex PCR, while the TCRdb copy is restricted to in-frame clones and leaves out a portion. The data hold approximately 110,000 clones, with around 78% observed a single time. The source material was PBMCs. The receptors originated from a man between 35 and 55 years old in good health and CMV-seronegative. The CDR3 runs from the conserved cysteine through the conserved F or W. The D gene is left open where the match is weak. Clone size is stated in some rows and not others, as once, few, many or a class when expanded.

d_call clone_size j_call v_call cdr3_nt cdr3_aa
NA NA TRBJ2-7 TRBV5-6 TGTGCCAGCAGCTCCGGTGGGGGGGCCGAGCAGTACTTC CASSSGGGAEQYF
NA NA TRBJ1-6 TRBV7-2 TGCGCCAGCAGCACCCGACAGAATTCACCCCTCCACTTT CASSTRQNSPLHF
TRBD1 NA TRBJ2-7 TRBV5-6 TGTGCCAGCAGCTCACAGGGGGGCACCTACGAGCAGTACTTC CASSSQGGTYEQYF
NA NA TRBJ1-1 TRBV11-1 TGTGCCAGCAGCCGACAGACGAACACTGAAGCTTTCTTT CASSRQTNTEAFF
NA NA TRBJ2-4 TRBV5-1 TGCGCCAGCAGCTTGGAGGGGCAGGCATTCAACAGTCAGTACTTC CASSLEGQAFNSQYF
TRBD2 NA TRBJ2-5 TRBV5-4 TGTGCCAGCAGCTTGCCTAGCGGGGGTTGGGAGACCCAGTACTTC CASSLPSGGWETQYF
TRBD1 NA TRBJ1-1 TRBV7-2 TGTGCCAGCAGGAAGGGGGCGGCTGTCATGAACACTGAAGCTTTCTTT CASRKGAAVMNTEAFF
NA NA TRBJ2-1 TRBV5-6 TGTGCCAGCAGCTCCGACAATGAGCAGTTCTTC CASSSDNEQFF
NA few TRBJ2-6 TRBV28 TGTGCCAGCAGTTTGGGGGCAGGGCGTTCAGGGGCCAACGTCCTGACTTTC CASSLGAGRSGANVLTF
NA NA TRBJ2-5 TRBV9 TGTGCCAGCAGCCCGACGTCCGGGTTGGAGACCCAGTACTTC CASSPTSGLETQYF
TRBD1 NA TRBJ1-2 TRBV14 TGTGCCAGCAGCCAAGAGATAAGACAGGGTTCTGGCTACACCTTC CASSQEIRQGSGYTF
NA NA TRBJ1-5 TRBV5-4 TGTGCCAGCAGCCCGGGGGGCGATCAGCCCCAGCATTTT CASSPGGDQPQHF
NA NA TRBJ2-7 TRBV7-2 TGTGCCAGCAGAGCAGGTAACAGAAGGTTAGAGCAGTACTTC CASRAGNRRLEQYF
NA NA TRBJ1-1 TRBV11-1 TGTGCCAGCAGCACCCAGACAGCAATGAACACTGAAGCTTTCTTT CASSTQTAMNTEAFF
NA NA TRBJ1-1 TRBV11-3 TGTGCCAGCAGCGCCCGACAGTCTTCCGCTGAAGCTTTCTTT CASSARQSSAEAFF
TRBD2 many TRBJ2-1 TRBV2 TGTGCCAGCAGTGATGGGAGCGGGGGATGGTACAATGAGCAGTTCTTC CASSDGSGGWYNEQFF
TRBD1 NA TRBJ2-7 TRBV5-1 TGCGCCAGCAGCTTGGGACAGGGGGCGATTTCCTACGAGCAGTACTTC CASSLGQGAISYEQYF
NA NA TRBJ1-4 TRBV11-1 TGTGCCAGCAGCTTACGGTCGACAGGCAGCGGCGAAAAACTGTTTTTT CASSLRSTGSGEKLFF
NA NA TRBJ2-5 TRBV7-7 TGTGCCAGCAGCCGACGCCAGGGGACCTCAGAGACCCAGTACTTC CASSRRQGTSETQYF
TRBD1 NA TRBJ1-5 TRBV2 TGTGCCACCAAGGACAGGGGATCAAATCAGCCCCAGCATTTT CATKDRGSNQPQHF
TRBD1 NA TRBJ2-5 TRBV4-3 TGCGCCAGCAGCCAAGGGGACAGGTTGTACCAAGAGACCCAGTACTTC CASSQGDRLYQETQYF
NA NA TRBJ1-3 TRBV19 TGTGCCAGCCTTGGGGCGCGGACCTCTGGAAACACCATATATTTT CASLGARTSGNTIYF
TRBD1 NA TRBJ2-7 TRBV5-4 TGTGCCAGCAGCTTGAGATCGACCGACAGGGCCTACGAGCAGTACTTC CASSLRSTDRAYEQYF
NA NA TRBJ1-1 TRBV7-8 TGTGCCAGCAGCTTCCAGGGCGACACTGAAGCTTTCTTT CASSFQGDTEAFF
NA NA TRBJ1-2 TRBV27 TGTGCCAGCAGTTTGACAGCGAACTATGGCTACACCTTC CASSLTANYGYTF
NA NA TRBJ1-2 TRBV7-6 TGTGCCAGCAGAAAATCGGATCAGGACTCTAACTATGGCTACACCTTC CASRKSDQDSNYGYTF
NA NA TRBJ1-5 TRBV4-1 TGCGCCAGCAGCTCACCGGAGAGAAATCAGCCCCAGCATTTT CASSSPERNQPQHF
NA NA TRBJ2-1 TRBV11-2 TGTGCCAGCAGCTTAGGGTCGCAGGGGTACAATGAGCAGTTCTTC CASSLGSQGYNEQFF
TRBD2 NA TRBJ2-1 TRBV4-2 TGTGCCAGCAGCCAAGAGGGGTTTCCTAGCGGGGGAGCGAATGAGCAGTTCTTC CASSQEGFPSGGANEQFF
NA NA TRBJ1-1 TRBV6-1 TGTGCCAGCAGTGAGGCGTCTAGTGTGAGGGCTTTCTTT CASSEASSVRAFF
NA NA TRBJ1-4 TRBV10-1 TGCGCCAGCAGTGCAAAAGGCAGGGTCAATGTTAATTTACTGTTTTTT CASSAKGRVNVNLLFF
NA NA TRBJ1-2 TRBV18 TGTGCCAGCTCACCAGCGGACAGAGCTAACTATGGCTACACCTTC CASSPADRANYGYTF
NA NA TRBJ1-2 TRBV29-1 TGCAGCGTTGAAGATCCAGCAGGGAAGAGTCGTGGCTACACCTTC CSVEDPAGKSRGYTF
NA once TRBJ2-5 TRBV9 TGTGCCAGCAGCTCCGGGGAGACCCAGTACTTC CASSSGETQYF
TRBD2 NA TRBJ2-3 TRBV2 TGTGCCAGCAGTGGGTCAACTAGCGGGGTGCAGTATTTT CASSGSTSGVQYF
NA NA TRBJ2-7 TRBV13 TGTGCCAGCACCGGCGGCGGCGATTTCTACGAGCAGTACTTC CASTGGGDFYEQYF
NA NA TRBJ1-6 TRBV2 TGTGCCAGCAGCGGAGGGTGGTCCTATAATTCACCCCTCCACTTT CASSGGWSYNSPLHF
NA once TRBJ1-3 TRBV7-2 TGTGCCAGCAGCGACTCGTTGGGAAACACCATATATTTT CASSDSLGNTIYF
NA few TRBJ1-3 TRBV9 TGTGCCAGCAGCCTAAGCTCTGGAAACACCATATATTTT CASSLSSGNTIYF
NA NA TRBJ2-4 TRBV5-6 TGTGCCAGCAGCTTGGGGAACCGGGGGAACATTCAGTACTTC CASSLGNRGNIQYF
NA NA TRBJ2-5 TRBV5-6 TGTGCCAGCAGCTCCTACAGGGTCCAAGAGACCCAGTACTTC CASSSYRVQETQYF
TRBD2 NA TRBJ2-3 TRBV5-4 TGTGCCAGCAGTATATCCGTAGGACTAGCGTCCGATACGCAGTATTTT CASSISVGLASDTQYF
NA few TRBJ2-5 TRBV14 TGTGCCAGCAGCCAAGGGGCCAGGTCAGAGACCCAGTACTTC CASSQGARSETQYF
NA NA TRBJ2-3 TRBV2 TGTGCCAGCAGTGAACAGGGGTTTCCTACAGATACGCAGTATTTT CASSEQGFPTDTQYF
NA few TRBJ1-1 TRBV6-6 TGTGCCAGCACTCAGGAGGCCCACACTGAAGCTTTCTTT CASTQEAHTEAFF
TRBD2 NA TRBJ2-7 TRBV29-1 TGCAGCGCCCGGGGGGATTTCGACGAGCAGTACTTC CSARGDFDEQYF
TRBD1 NA TRBJ2-3 TRBV2 TGTGCCAGCAGCCGGGACAGGGATACGCAGTATTTT CASSRDRDTQYF
NA NA TRBJ1-5 TRBV6-1 TGTGCCAGCAGTGAGTTTAGAGGCCAGGGGCCCCAGCATTTT CASSEFRGQGPQHF
NA once TRBJ1-2 TRBV6-5 TGTGCCAGCAGCAGATCTCTTCAGGCGGGTGGTGGCTACACCTTC CASSRSLQAGGGYTF
TRBD1 NA TRBJ1-5 TRBV6-5 TGTGCCAGCAGGCGGGACAGGGCGGTTCAGCCCCAGCATTTT CASRRDRAVQPQHF